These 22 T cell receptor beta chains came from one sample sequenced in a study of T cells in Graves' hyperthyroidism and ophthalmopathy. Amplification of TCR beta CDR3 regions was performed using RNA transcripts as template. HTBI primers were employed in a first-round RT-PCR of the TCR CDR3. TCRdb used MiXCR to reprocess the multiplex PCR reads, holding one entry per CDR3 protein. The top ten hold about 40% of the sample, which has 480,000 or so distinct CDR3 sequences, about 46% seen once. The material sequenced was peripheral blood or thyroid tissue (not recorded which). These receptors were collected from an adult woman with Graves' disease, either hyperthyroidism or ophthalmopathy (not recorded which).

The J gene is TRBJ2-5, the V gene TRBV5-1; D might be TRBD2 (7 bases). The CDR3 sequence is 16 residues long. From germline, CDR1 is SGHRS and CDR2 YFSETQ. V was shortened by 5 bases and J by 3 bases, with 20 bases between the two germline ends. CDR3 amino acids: CASRPYRGAPEETQYF. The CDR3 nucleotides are TGCGCCAGCAGGCCCTACCGGGGGGCTCCTGAAGAGACCCAGTACTTC.

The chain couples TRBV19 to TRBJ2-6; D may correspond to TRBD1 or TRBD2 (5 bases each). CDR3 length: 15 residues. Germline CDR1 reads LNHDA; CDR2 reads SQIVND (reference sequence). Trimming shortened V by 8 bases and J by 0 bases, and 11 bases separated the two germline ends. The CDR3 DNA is TGTGCCAGTCGGGACGAGACCTCTGGGGCCAACGTCCTGACTTTC. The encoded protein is CASRDETSGANVLTF. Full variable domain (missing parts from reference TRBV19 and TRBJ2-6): DGGITQSPKYLFRKEGQNVTLSCEQNLNHDAMYWYRQDPGQGLRLIYYSQIVNDFQKGDIAEGYSVSREKKESFPLTVTSAQKNPTAFYLCASRDETSGANVLTFGAGSRLTVL.

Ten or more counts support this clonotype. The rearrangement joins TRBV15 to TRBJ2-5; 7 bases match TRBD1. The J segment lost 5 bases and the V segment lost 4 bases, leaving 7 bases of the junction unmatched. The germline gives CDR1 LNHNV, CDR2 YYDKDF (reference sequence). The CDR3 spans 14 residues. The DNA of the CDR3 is TGTGCCACCAGCACCCGAGGGGGCGGGGAGACCCAGTACTTC. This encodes CATSTRGGGETQYF.

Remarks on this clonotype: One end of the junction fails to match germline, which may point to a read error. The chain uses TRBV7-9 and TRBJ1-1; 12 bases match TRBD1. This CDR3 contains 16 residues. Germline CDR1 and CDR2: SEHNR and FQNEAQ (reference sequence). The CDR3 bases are TGTACCAGCAGCTTGTTAGGGGACAGGGGGCACGCTGAAGCTTTCTTT. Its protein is CTSSLLGDRGHAEAFF.

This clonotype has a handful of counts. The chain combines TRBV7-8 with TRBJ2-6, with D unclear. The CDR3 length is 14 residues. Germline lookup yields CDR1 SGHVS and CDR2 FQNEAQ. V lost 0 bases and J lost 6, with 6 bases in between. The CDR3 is CASSLALEANVLTF. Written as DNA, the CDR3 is TGTGCCAGCAGCTTAGCCCTGGAGGCCAACGTCCTGACTTTC.

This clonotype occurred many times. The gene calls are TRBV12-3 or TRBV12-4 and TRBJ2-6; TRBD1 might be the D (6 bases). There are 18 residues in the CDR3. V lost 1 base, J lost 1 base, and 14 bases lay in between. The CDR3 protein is CASSLGQARGSGANVLTF. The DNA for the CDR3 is TGTGCCAGCAGTTTAGGACAGGCTCGCGGGTCTGGGGCCAACGTCCTGACTTTC.

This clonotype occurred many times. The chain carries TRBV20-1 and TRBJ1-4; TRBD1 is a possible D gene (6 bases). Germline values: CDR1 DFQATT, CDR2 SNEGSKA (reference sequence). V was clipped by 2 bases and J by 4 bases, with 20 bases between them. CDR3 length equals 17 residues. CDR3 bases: TGCAGTGCTAGATCGGGGGCCCTTCCCGCAATTAATGAAAAACTGTTTTTT. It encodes CSARSGALPAINEKLFF.

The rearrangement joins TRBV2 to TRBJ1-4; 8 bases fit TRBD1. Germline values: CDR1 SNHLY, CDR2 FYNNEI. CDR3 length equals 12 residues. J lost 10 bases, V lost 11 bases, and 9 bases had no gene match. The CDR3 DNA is TGTGCCGGAGGGACAGGTCGGGGAAAACTGTTTTTT. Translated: CAGGTGRGKLFF.

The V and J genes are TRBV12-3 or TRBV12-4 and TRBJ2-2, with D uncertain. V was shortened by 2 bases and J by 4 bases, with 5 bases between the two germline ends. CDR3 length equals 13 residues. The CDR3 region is CASSLWGTGELFF. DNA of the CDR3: TGTGCCAGCAGTTTATGGGGCACCGGGGAGCTGTTTTTT.

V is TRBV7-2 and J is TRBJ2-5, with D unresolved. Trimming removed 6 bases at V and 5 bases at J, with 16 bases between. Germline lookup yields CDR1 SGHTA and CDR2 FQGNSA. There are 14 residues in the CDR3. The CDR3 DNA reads TGTGCCAGCAGTCCTCACGATATCCGGGAGACCCAGTACTTC. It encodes CASSPHDIRETQYF.

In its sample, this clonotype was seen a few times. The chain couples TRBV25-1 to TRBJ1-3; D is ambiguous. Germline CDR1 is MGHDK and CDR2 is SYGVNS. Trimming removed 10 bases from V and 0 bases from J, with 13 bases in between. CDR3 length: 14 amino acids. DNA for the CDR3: TGTGCCACTGAGGACGGGAGCTCTGGAAACACCATATATTTT. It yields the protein CATEDGSSGNTIYF.

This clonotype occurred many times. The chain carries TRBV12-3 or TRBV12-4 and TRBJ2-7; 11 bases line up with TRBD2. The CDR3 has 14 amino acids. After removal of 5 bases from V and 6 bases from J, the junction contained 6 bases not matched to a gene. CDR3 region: CASSPLAGGLEQYF. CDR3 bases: TGTGCCAGCAGTCCATTAGCGGGAGGGCTCGAGCAGTACTTC.

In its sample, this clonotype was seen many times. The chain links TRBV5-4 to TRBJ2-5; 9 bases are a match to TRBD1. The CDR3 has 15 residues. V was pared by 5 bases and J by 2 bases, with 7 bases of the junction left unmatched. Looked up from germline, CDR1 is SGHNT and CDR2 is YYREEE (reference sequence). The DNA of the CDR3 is TGTGCCAGCAGAGCAAGGACAGGGGAACAAGAGACCCAGTACTTC. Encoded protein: CASRARTGEQETQYF.

This CDR3 reads CASSLWSSPLHF. The DNA for the CDR3 is TGTGCCAGCAGCCTTTGGAGTTCACCCCTCCACTTT. The rearrangement links TRBV14 to TRBJ1-6; no definite D call. This CDR3 spans 12 amino acids. V lost 4 bases and J 9 bases, leaving 7 bases between the germline ends. CDR1 is SGHDN, CDR2 FVKESK, per germline.

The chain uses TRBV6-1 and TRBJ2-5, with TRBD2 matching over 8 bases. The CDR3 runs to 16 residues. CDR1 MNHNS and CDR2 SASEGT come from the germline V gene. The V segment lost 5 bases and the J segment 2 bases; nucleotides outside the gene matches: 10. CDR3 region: CASSLRVAGPQETQYF. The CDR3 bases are TGTGCCAGCAGTCTCCGAGTAGCGGGACCACAAGAGACCCAGTACTTC.

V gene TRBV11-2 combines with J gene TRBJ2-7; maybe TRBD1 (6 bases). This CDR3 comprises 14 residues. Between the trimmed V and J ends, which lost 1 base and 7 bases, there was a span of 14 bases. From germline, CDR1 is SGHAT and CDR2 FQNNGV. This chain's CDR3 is CASSLARGPGEQYF. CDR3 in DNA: TGTGCCAGCAGCTTAGCCAGGGGACCCGGAGAGCAGTACTTC.

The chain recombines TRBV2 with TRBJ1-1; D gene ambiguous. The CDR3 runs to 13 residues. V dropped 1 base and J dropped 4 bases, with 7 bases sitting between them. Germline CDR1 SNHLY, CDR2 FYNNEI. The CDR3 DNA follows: TGTGCCAGCAGTGAAGTCACGGGCACTGAAGCTTTCTTT. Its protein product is CASSEVTGTEAFF.

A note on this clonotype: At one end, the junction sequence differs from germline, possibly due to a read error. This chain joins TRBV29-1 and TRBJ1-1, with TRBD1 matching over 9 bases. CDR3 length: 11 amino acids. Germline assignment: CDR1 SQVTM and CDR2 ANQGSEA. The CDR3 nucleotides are TGCAGCGTTGACGCCGGGGACAGGGTGACTTTT. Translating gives CSVDAGDRVTF.

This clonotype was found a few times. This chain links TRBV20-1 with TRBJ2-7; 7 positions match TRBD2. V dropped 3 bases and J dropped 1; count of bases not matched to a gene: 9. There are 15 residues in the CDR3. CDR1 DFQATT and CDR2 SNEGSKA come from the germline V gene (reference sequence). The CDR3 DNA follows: TGCAGTGCTAGTAGGTTGTCTAGCGGTTCCTACGAGCAGTACTTC. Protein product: CSASRLSSGSYEQYF.

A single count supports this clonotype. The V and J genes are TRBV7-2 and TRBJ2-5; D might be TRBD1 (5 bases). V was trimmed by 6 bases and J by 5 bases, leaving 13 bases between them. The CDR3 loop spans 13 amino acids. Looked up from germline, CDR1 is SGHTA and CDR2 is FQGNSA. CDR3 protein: CASRVLYRETQYF. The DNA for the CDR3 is TGTGCCAGCAGAGTACTTTACAGGGAGACCCAGTACTTC. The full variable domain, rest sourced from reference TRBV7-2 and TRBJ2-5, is GAGVSQSPSNKVTEKGKDVELRCDPISGHTALYWYRQSLGQGLEFLIYFQGNSAPDKSGLPSDRFSAERTGGSVSTLTIQRTQQEDSAVYLCASRVLYRETQYFGPGTRLLVL.

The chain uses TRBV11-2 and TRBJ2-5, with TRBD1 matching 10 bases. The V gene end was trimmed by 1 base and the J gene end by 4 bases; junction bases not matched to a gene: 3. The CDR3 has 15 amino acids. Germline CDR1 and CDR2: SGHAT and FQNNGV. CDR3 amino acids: CASSLGRDRGETQYF. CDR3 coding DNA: TGTGCCAGCAGCTTAGGTCGGGACAGGGGAGAGACCCAGTACTTC.

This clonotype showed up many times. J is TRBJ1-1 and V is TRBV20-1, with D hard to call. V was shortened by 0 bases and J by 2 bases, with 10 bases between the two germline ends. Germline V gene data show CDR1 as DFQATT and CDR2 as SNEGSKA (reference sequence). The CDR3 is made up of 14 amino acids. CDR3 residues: CSAREGLRNTEAFF. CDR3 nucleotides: TGCAGTGCTAGAGAGGGCCTTCGAAACACTGAAGCTTTCTTT.